The T cell receptor beta chain described here comes from a study of radiotherapy plus CTLA-4 blockade in lung cancer. Study-wide background: Objective responses arose in over 15% of patients, and approximately 31% experienced disease control. Points from the study as a whole: Early blood T cell clone changes and increased post-radiation serum interferon-beta were reportedly the strongest response predictors.

The V gene's germline CDR1 is SQVTM and CDR2 ANQGSEA. V shed 5 bases and J shed 1 base, with 11 bases lying between them. This CDR3 is 13 amino acids long. TCRdb's table, derived via immunoSEQ multiplex PCR, lists solely in-frame clones and lacks some. The repertoire holds approximately 50,000 clones, with 70% to 85% as singletons. This clone has just a few counts. Its target is unknown. This sequence joins TRBV29-1 and TRBJ1-1; D is ambiguous. This receptor was obtained from a human donor with non-small cell lung cancer whose response to radiotherapy plus ipilimumab could not be evaluated. Sequencing used peripheral blood, obtained from a patient treated with radiotherapy plus ipilimumab. As DNA, the CDR3 is TGCAGCGTTCTCCCCCCGGGGAACACTGAAGCTTTCTTT. Translation gives CSVLPPGNTEAFF.